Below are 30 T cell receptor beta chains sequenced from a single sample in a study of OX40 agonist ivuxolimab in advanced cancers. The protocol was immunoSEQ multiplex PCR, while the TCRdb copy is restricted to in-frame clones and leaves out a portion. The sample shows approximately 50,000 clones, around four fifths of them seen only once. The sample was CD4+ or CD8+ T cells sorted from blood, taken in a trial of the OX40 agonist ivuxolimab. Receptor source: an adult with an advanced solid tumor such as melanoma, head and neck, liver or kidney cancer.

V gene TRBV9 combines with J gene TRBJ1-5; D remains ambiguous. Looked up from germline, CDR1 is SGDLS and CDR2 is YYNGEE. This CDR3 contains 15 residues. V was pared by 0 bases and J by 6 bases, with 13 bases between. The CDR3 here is CASSVGAGGGQPQHF. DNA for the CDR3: TGTGCCAGCAGCGTAGGGGCAGGAGGAGGTCAGCCCCAGCATTTT.

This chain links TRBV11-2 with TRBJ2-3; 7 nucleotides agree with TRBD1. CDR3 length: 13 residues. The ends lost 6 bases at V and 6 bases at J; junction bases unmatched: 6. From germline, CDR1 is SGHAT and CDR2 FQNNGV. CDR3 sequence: CASSKDRVDTQYF. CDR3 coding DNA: TGTGCCAGCAGTAAAGACAGGGTGGATACGCAGTATTTT.

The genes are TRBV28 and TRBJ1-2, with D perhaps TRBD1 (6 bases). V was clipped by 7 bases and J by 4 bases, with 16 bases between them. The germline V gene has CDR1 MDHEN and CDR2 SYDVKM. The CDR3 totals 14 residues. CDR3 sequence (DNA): TGTGCCAGCACCTTCCACAGGACAGCCTATGGCTACACCTTC. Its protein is CASTFHRTAYGYTF.

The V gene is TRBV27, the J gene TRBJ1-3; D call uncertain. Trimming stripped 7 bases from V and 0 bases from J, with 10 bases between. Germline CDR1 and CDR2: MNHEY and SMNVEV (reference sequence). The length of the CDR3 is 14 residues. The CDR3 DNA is TGTGCCAGCAAGCAGGAGGACTCTGGAAACACCATATATTTT. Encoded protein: CASKQEDSGNTIYF.

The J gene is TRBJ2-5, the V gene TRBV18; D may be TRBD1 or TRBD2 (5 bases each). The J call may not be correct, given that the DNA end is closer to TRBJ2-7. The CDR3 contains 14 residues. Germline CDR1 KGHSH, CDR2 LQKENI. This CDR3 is CASSPRRDAHEQYF. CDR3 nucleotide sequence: TGTGCCAGCTCACCACGACGGGACGCCCACGAGCAGTACTTC.

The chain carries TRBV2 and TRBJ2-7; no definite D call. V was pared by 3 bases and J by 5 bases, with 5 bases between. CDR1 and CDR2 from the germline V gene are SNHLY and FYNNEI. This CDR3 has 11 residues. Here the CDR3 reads CASSERNEQYF. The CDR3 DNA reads TGTGCCAGCAGTGAGAGGAACGAGCAGTACTTC.

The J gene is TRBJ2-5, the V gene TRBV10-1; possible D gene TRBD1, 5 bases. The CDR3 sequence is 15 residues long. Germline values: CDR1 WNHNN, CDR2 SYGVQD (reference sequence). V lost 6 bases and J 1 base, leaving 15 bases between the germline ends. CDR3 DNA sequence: TGCGCCAGCAGGGGTGTAGGGGCTGGCCAAGAGACCCAGTACTTC. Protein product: CASRGVGAGQETQYF.

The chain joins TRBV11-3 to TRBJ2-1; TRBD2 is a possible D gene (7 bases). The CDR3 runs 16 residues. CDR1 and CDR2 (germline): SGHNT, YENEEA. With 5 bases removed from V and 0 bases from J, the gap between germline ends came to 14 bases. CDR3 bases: TGTGCCAGCAGCCGAGGGGGGGATATCTCCTACAATGAGCAGTTCTTC. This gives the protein CASSRGGDISYNEQFF.

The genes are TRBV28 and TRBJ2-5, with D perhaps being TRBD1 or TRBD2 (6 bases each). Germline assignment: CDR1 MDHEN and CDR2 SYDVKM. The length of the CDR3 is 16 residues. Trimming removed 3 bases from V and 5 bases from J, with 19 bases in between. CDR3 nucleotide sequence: TGTGCCAGCAGTTTCCTATGGGGGGCTGGGTTGGAGACCCAGTACTTC. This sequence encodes CASSFLWGAGLETQYF.

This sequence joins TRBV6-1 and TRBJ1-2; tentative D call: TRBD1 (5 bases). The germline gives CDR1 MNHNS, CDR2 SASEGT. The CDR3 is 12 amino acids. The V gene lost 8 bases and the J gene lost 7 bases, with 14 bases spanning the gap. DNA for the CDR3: TGTGCCAGCCGTAGGGGTGAAGTTGGCTACACCTTC. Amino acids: CASRRGEVGYTF.

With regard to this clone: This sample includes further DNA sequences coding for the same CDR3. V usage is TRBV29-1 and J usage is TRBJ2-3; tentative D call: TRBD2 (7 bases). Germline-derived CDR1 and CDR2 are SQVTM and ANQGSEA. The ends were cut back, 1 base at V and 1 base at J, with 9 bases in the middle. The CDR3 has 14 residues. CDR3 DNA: TGCAGCGTTGAAGCGGGGGGCGGCACAGATACGCAGTATTTT. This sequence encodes CSVEAGGGTDTQYF.

DNA for the CDR3: TGTGCCAGCAGCCGGAACATGAACACTGAAGCTTTCTTT. This gives the protein CASSRNMNTEAFF. The rearrangement links TRBV7-6 to TRBJ1-1; D unresolved. Germline loops: CDR1 SGHVS, CDR2 FNYEAQ. The CDR3 consists of 13 residues. V lost 5 bases, J lost 0 bases, and 7 bases lay in between.

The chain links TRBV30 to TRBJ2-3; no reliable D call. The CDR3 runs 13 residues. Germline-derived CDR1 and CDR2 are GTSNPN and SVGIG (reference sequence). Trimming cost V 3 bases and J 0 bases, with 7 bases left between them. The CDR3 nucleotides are TGTGCCTGGAGAGGACCGAGCACAGATACGCAGTATTTT. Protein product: CAWRGPSTDTQYF. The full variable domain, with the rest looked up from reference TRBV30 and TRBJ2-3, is SQTIHQWPATLVQPVGSPLSLECTVEGTSNPNLYWYRQAAGRGLQLLFYSVGIGQISSEVPQNLSASRPQDRQFILSSKKLLLSDSGFYLCAWRGPSTDTQYFGPGTRLTVL.

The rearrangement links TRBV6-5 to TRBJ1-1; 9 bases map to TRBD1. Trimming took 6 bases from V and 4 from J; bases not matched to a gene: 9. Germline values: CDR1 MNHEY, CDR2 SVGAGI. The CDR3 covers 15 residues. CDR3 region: CASRRDRVEGTEAFF. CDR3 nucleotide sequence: TGTGCCAGCAGGCGGGACAGGGTTGAGGGCACTGAAGCTTTCTTT.

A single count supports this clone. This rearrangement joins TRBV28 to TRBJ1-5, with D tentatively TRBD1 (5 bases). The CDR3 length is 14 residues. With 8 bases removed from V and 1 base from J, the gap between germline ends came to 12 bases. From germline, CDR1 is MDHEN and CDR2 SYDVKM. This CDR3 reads CASRGGGSNQPQHF. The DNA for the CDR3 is TGTGCCAGCCGCGGGGGGGGGAGCAATCAGCCCCAGCATTTT.

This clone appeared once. CDR3 loop: CARATGTGKFIYGYTF. CDR3 sequence (DNA): TGTGCCAGAGCTACCGGGACAGGGAAGTTCATCTATGGCTACACCTTC. The V and J genes are TRBV5-3 and TRBJ1-2; 9 nucleotides agree with TRBD1. TRBV5-3 is an ORF; its function is uncertain. CDR3 size: 16 residues. V gave up 7 bases and J gave up 4 bases; unmatched junction bases: 14.

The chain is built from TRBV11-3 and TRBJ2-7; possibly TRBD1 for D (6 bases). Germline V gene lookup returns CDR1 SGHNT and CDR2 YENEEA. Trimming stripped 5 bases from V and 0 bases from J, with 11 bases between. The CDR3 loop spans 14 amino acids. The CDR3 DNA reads TGTGCCAGCAGCAGGGACATTAGCTCCTACGAGCAGTACTTC. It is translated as CASSRDISSYEQYF.

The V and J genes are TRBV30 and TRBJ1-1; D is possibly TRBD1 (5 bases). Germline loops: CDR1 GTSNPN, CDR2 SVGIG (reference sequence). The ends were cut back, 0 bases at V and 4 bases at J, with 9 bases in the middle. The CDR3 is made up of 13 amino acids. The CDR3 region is CAWSVSTGTEAFF. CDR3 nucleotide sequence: TGTGCCTGGAGTGTAAGCACAGGCACTGAAGCTTTCTTT.

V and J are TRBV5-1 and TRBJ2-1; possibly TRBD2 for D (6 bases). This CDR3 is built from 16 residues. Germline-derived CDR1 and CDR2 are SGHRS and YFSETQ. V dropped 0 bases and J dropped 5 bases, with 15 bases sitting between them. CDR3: CASSLAGGEFNNEQFF. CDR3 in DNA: TGCGCCAGCAGCTTGGCCGGGGGTGAATTTAACAATGAGCAGTTCTTC.

The CDR3 sequence is CASSTGTMLYEQYF. As DNA, the CDR3 is TGCGCCAGCAGCACCGGGACAATGCTTTACGAGCAGTACTTC. This chain connects TRBV5-1 to TRBJ2-7, with a weak D call TRBD1 (6 bases). The V gene's germline CDR1 is SGHRS and CDR2 YFSETQ. The CDR3 spans 14 residues. Trimming took off 4 bases at V and 4 bases at J, with 15 bases between the two ends.

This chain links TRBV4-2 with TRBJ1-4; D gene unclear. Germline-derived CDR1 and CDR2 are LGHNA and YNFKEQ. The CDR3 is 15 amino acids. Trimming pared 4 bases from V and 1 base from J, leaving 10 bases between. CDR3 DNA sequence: TGTGCCAGCAGCCGGGGAAGCGAAACTAATGAAAAACTGTTTTTT. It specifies CASSRGSETNEKLFF.

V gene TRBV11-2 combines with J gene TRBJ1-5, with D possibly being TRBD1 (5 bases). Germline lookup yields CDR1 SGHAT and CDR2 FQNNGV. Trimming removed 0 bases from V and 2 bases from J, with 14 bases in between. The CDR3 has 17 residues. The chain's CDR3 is CASSLEVWGRGNQPQHF. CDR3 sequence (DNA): TGTGCCAGCAGCTTAGAAGTTTGGGGCAGGGGCAATCAGCCCCAGCATTTT.

DNA for the CDR3: TGTGCCAGCAGTTTTCGGGGGGAAGGTCAGCCCCAGCATTTT. Translation gives CASSFRGEGQPQHF. This chain links TRBV28 with TRBJ1-5, with D possibly TRBD1 on 5 matching bases. Germline V CDR1 and CDR2: MDHEN, SYDVKM. The CDR3 runs to 14 residues. Between the trimmed V and J ends, which lost 3 bases and 6 bases, there was a span of 12 bases.

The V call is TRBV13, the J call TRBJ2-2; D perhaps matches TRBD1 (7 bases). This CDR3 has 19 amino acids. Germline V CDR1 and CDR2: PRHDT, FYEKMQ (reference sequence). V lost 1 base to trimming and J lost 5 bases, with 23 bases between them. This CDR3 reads CASSLESQGGRQRTGELFF. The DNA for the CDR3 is TGTGCCAGCAGCTTAGAAAGTCAGGGGGGCCGACAACGGACCGGGGAGCTGTTTTTT.

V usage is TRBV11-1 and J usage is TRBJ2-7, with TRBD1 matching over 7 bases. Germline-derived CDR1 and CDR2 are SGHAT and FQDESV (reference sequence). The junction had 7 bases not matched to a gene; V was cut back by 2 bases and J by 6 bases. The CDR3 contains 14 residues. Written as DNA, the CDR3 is TGTGCCAGCAGCTTAAGACAGGGAAGGGCCGAGCAGTACTTC. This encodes CASSLRQGRAEQYF.

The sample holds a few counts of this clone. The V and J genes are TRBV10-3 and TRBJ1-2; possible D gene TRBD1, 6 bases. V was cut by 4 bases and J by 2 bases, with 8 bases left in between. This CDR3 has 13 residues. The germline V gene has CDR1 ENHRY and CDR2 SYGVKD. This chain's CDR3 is CAISADRNYGYTF. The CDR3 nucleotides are TGTGCCATCAGTGCCGACAGGAACTATGGCTACACCTTC.

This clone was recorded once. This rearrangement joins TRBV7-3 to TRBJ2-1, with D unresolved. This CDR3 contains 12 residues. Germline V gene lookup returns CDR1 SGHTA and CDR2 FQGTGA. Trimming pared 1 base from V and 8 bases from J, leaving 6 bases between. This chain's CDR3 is CASSLNLDEQFF. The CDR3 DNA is TGTGCCAGCAGCTTAAACCTCGATGAGCAGTTCTTC.

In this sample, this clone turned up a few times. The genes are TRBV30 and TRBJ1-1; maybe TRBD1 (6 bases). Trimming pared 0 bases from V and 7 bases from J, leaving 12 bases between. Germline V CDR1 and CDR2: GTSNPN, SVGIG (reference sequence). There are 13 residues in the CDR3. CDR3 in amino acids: CAWSVQGRSEAFF. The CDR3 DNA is TGTGCCTGGAGTGTACAGGGCCGTAGTGAAGCTTTCTTT.

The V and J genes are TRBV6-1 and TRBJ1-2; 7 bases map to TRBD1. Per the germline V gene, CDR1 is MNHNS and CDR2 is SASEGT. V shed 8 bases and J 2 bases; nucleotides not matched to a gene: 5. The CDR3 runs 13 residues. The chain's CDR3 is CASFRDSNYGYTF. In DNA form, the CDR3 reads TGTGCCAGCTTCCGGGACAGCAACTATGGCTACACCTTC.

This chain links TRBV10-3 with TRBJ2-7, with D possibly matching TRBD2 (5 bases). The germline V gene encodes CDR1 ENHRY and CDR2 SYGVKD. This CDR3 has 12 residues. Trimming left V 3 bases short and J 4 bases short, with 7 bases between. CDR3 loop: CAISERGYEQYF. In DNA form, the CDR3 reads TGTGCCATCAGTGAAAGAGGGTACGAGCAGTACTTC.